The 26 T cell receptor beta chains given below trace back to one sample, sequenced in a study of blood T cell repertoires in COVID-19. Method: immunoSEQ multiplex PCR; TCRdb's copy keeps in-frame clones and lacks some. The sample records over 150,000 clones, 70% to 85% being singletons. Sequencing was done on a sample of peripheral blood. The receptors derive from a human donor in a cohort sampled during active COVID-19.

The chain couples TRBV3-1 (or the pseudogene TRBV3-2) to TRBJ2-4; D perhaps matches TRBD1 (6 bases). With 3 bases removed from V and 8 bases from J, the gap between germline ends came to 14 bases. The CDR3 consists of 14 residues. CDR1 is LGHDT, CDR2 YNNKEL, per germline (reference sequence). The CDR3 region is CASSHTGYGDIQYF. In nucleotides, the CDR3 is TGTGCCAGCAGCCACACAGGGTACGGAGACATTCAGTACTTC.

This clone showed up just once. This chain connects TRBV2 to TRBJ2-5; 7 bases match TRBD1. This CDR3 is built from 12 residues. The germline gives CDR1 SNHLY, CDR2 FYNNEI. V gave up 4 bases and J gave up 4 bases; unmatched junction bases: 0. The CDR3 region has the DNA TGTGCCAGCAGTGGGGACAGAGAGACCCAGTACTTC. Amino acid sequence: CASSGDRETQYF.

The V gene is TRBV2, the J gene TRBJ2-3, with a possible D match to TRBD2 (5 bases). Germline-derived CDR1 and CDR2 are SNHLY and FYNNEI. The germline V and J ends were trimmed by 7 bases and 10 bases, with 15 bases remaining between them. The CDR3 is 12 amino acids. CDR3 residues: CASIETLGAQYF. The DNA for the CDR3 is TGTGCCAGCATTGAGACGCTCGGGGCGCAGTATTTT. Full variable domain (rest looked up from reference TRBV2 and TRBJ2-3): EPEVTQTPSHQVTQMGQEVILRCVPISNHLYFYWYRQILGQKVEFLVSFYNNEISEKSEIFDDQFSVERPDGSNFTLKIRSTKLEDSAMYFCASIETLGAQYFGPGTRLTVL.

This chain uses TRBV10-3 with TRBJ2-7; TRBD2 matches at 11 bases. The CDR3 has 15 residues. Germline CDR1 is ENHRY and CDR2 is SYGVKD. Trimming at V came to 0 bases and at J to 4 bases, leaving 2 bases not matched to a gene. CDR3: CAISESRLAGYEQYF. Here the CDR3 DNA reads TGTGCCATCAGTGAGTCTAGACTAGCGGGGTACGAGCAGTACTTC.

This clone was observed a handful of times. The rearrangement uses TRBV10-1 and TRBJ2-7, with D perhaps matching TRBD2 (6 bases). Trimming removed 3 bases at V and 3 bases at J, with 12 bases between. The CDR3 has 14 amino acids. Per germline, CDR1 WNHNN and CDR2 SYGVQD (reference sequence). CDR3 DNA sequence: TGCGCCAGCAGTGATCCCGGGAGTGGCTACGAGCAGTACTTC. It translates to CASSDPGSGYEQYF.

The rearrangement uses TRBV10-3 and TRBJ1-2, with TRBD1 matching over 8 bases. The CDR3 has 17 amino acids. V lost 2 bases and J lost 4; bases outside the gene matches: 12. Germline-derived CDR1 and CDR2 are ENHRY and SYGVKD. In DNA form, the CDR3 reads TGTGCCATCAGTGAGGCAGCCGGGACAGGACTTTTCTATGGCTACACCTTC. Amino acid sequence: CAISEAAGTGLFYGYTF.

The V gene is TRBV5-1, the J gene TRBJ2-7; TRBD2 matches at 12 bases. J gave up 4 bases and V 4 bases, and 6 bases lay outside the gene matches. In germline, CDR1 is SGHRS, CDR2 YFSETQ. The CDR3 has 15 residues. Written as DNA, the CDR3 is TGCGCCAGCAGCCCGAGACTAGCGGGAGTGTACGAGCAGTACTTC. Translating gives CASSPRLAGVYEQYF.

This sequence joins TRBV7-6 and TRBJ2-1; 7 bases match TRBD2. CDR1 and CDR2 (germline): SGHVS, FNYEAQ. The junction had 4 bases not matched to a gene; V was cut back by 5 bases and J by 3 bases. This CDR3 has 14 residues. DNA of the CDR3: TGTGCCAGCAGCCGACGGGACTACTACAATGAGCAGTTCTTC. Translating it yields CASSRRDYYNEQFF.

This rearrangement joins TRBV12-5 to TRBJ2-3; D possibly corresponds to TRBD2 (5 bases). Germline CDR1 and CDR2: LGHNT and FRNRAP. This CDR3 has 18 amino acids. The ends were cut back, 0 bases at V and 3 bases at J, with 19 bases in the middle. CDR3 DNA sequence: TGTGCTAGTGGTTTGGTAGGGAGAGGGCTCATCAAGACAGATACGCAGTATTTT. Residues: CASGLVGRGLIKTDTQYF.

The chain uses TRBV5-1 and TRBJ1-6, with TRBD1 identical over 8 bases. This CDR3 contains 16 residues. V dropped 0 bases and J dropped 8; count of bases not matched to a gene: 7. Germline V gene lookup returns CDR1 SGHRS and CDR2 YFSETQ. The CDR3 reads CASSLVGTGIDSPLHF. As DNA, the CDR3 is TGCGCCAGCAGCTTGGTTGGGACAGGTATAGATTCACCCCTCCACTTT. The variable domain in full, with the rest retrieved from reference TRBV5-1 and TRBJ1-6, is KAGVTQTPRYLIKTRGQQVTLSCSPISGHRSVSWYQQTPGQGLQFLFEYFSETQRNKGNFPGRFSGRQFSNSRSEMNVSTLELGDSALYLCASSLVGTGIDSPLHFGNGTRLTVT.

The chain links TRBV4-1 to TRBJ1-4; 9 nucleotides align to TRBD1. CDR1 is MGHRA and CDR2 is YSYEKL in the germline V gene. Trimming took 1 base from V and 4 from J; bases not matched to a gene: 1. This CDR3 comprises 15 residues. The CDR3 sequence is CASSQGDRDNEKLFF. The CDR3 nucleotides are TGCGCCAGCAGCCAAGGGGACAGGGATAATGAAAAACTGTTTTTT.

This chain joins TRBV19 and TRBJ2-5, with 8 positions matching TRBD2. V shed 8 bases and J 4 bases; nucleotides not matched to a gene: 6. CDR1 is LNHDA, CDR2 SQIVND, per germline (reference sequence). This CDR3 is 13 amino acids long. The CDR3 sequence: CASAGLVTETQYF. CDR3 DNA: TGTGCCAGTGCGGGACTAGTAACAGAGACCCAGTACTTC.

The J gene is TRBJ2-3, the V gene TRBV7-2; 10 positions match TRBD2. V lost 2 bases to trimming and J lost 5 bases; unmatched junction nucleotides: 7. The CDR3 covers 16 residues. Germline assignment: CDR1 SGHTA and CDR2 FQGNSA. As DNA, the CDR3 is TGTGCCAGCAGCTTATCCTCTAGCGGGGGACTAGATACGCAGTATTTT. Translation gives CASSLSSSGGLDTQYF.

The genes are TRBV19 and TRBJ2-1, with 7 bases aligning to TRBD2. V shed 3 bases and J 4 bases; nucleotides not matched to a gene: 9. This CDR3 region has 16 residues. From germline, CDR1 is LNHDA and CDR2 SQIVND (reference sequence). The CDR3 DNA sequence: TGTGCCAGTAGTATCTGGGGCGGGAGTGGGTACAATGAGCAGTTCTTC. Translated: CASSIWGGSGYNEQFF.

V is TRBV4-1 and J is TRBJ2-7, with D maybe TRBD2 (6 bases). Trimming left V 1 base short and J 6 bases short, with 16 bases between. The germline V gene has CDR1 MGHRA and CDR2 YSYEKL. The CDR3 runs 15 residues. CDR3 coding DNA: TGCGCCAGCAGCCAAGGATCTGGAGGGGTTGGCGAGCAGTACTTC. Its translation is CASSQGSGGVGEQYF.

The chain employs TRBV2 and TRBJ1-5, with 7 bases that match TRBD1. CDR1 and CDR2 (germline): SNHLY, FYNNEI. V lost 7 bases and J lost 4; bases outside the gene matches: 10. The CDR3 spans 15 residues. The CDR3 loop is CASTLTGTANQPQHF. In DNA, the CDR3 is TGTGCCAGCACCCTGACAGGGACGGCAAATCAGCCCCAGCATTTT.

The chain combines TRBV7-9 with TRBJ2-1, with a possible D match to TRBD2 (5 bases). This CDR3 has 15 amino acids. CDR1 and CDR2 (germline): SEHNR, FQNEAQ (reference sequence). The V end was cut by 5 bases, the J end by 1 base, with 12 bases between. In nucleotides, the CDR3 is TGTGCCAGCAGCCCCCCAGCGGAATCCTACAATGAGCAGTTCTTC. Protein: CASSPPAESYNEQFF.

This sequence joins TRBV19 and TRBJ1-4; TRBD1 is a possible D gene (6 bases). The ends were cut back, 6 bases at V and 6 bases at J, with 17 bases in the middle. This CDR3 is 15 amino acids long. CDR1 is LNHDA and CDR2 is SQIVND in the germline V gene (reference sequence). CDR3 nucleotide sequence: TGTGCCAGTAGCCTGACAGGAGTTAGTTATGAAAAACTGTTTTTT. Translated, it gives CASSLTGVSYEKLFF.

The V call is TRBV18, the J call TRBJ2-7; the match to TRBD1 covers 9 bases. The CDR3 runs 14 residues. Germline trimming cut 3 bases from V and 5 bases from J; bases unmatched to any gene: 5. Germline V gene sequence: CDR1 KGHSH, CDR2 LQKENI. The CDR3 spells CASSPGQGINEQYF. CDR3 sequence (DNA): TGTGCCAGCTCACCGGGACAGGGTATAAACGAGCAGTACTTC.

This sequence joins TRBV2 and TRBJ1-4; D is perhaps TRBD1 (6 bases). The V end lost 6 bases, the J end lost 5 bases, and 13 bases lay between the germline ends. CDR3 length: 14 amino acids. Germline V gene data show CDR1 as SNHLY and CDR2 as FYNNEI. The CDR3: CASSPDRFNEKLFF. The CDR3 region has the DNA TGTGCCAGCAGCCCGGACAGATTCAATGAAAAACTGTTTTTT.

CDR3 region: CASSLRTVNTEAFF. In nucleotides, the CDR3 is TGTGCCAGTAGTCTTCGGACAGTGAACACTGAAGCTTTCTTT. The chain combines TRBV19 with TRBJ1-1; D may be TRBD1 (6 bases). The CDR3 runs to 14 residues. CDR1 and CDR2 (germline): LNHDA, SQIVND (reference sequence). Trimming stripped 5 bases from V and 0 bases from J, with 10 bases between.

The chain recombines TRBV4-2 with TRBJ2-7, with D perhaps matching TRBD1 (5 bases). The V and J ends lost 4 bases and 6 bases respectively, with 13 bases between them. The CDR3 has 13 amino acids. Per germline, CDR1 LGHNA and CDR2 YNFKEQ. The CDR3 spells CASSPHTGSEQYF. Written as DNA, the CDR3 is TGTGCCAGCAGCCCCCATACAGGTTCCGAGCAGTACTTC.

The CDR3 bases are TGTGCCACCAGCAGAGGCCCGGAGGTCGATCAGCCCCAGCATTTT. Residues: CATSRGPEVDQPQHF. This chain uses TRBV15 with TRBJ1-5; D ambiguous. Per the germline V gene, CDR1 is LNHNV and CDR2 is YYDKDF (reference sequence). Between the trimmed V and J ends, which lost 1 base and 5 bases, there was a span of 12 bases. The CDR3 consists of 15 residues.

The chain recombines TRBV5-1 with TRBJ2-1; TRBD2 aligns across 10 bases. This CDR3 is built from 16 residues. J lost 0 bases, V lost 4 bases, and 4 bases had no gene match. Germline-derived CDR1 and CDR2 are SGHRS and YFSETQ. The DNA of the CDR3 is TGCGCCAGCAGCAGAAGGACTAGCGGCTCCTACAATGAGCAGTTCTTC. This encodes CASSRRTSGSYNEQFF.

This chain joins TRBV30 and TRBJ1-4; D is uncertain. Germline CDR1 and CDR2: GTSNPN and SVGIG (reference sequence). The CDR3 runs 13 residues. V was trimmed by 2 bases and J by 6 bases, leaving 10 bases between them. The CDR3 DNA follows: TGTGCCTGGAGTCGAATTACGGATGAAAAACTGTTTTTT. Its translation: CAWSRITDEKLFF. The entire variable domain, with the rest obtained from reference TRBV30 and TRBJ1-4, is as follows: SQTIHQWPATLVQPVGSPLSLECTVEGTSNPNLYWYRQAAGRGLQLLFYSVGIGQISSEVPQNLSASRPQDRQFILSSKKLLLSDSGFYLCAWSRITDEKLFFGSGTQLSVL.

The chain is built from TRBV11-2 and TRBJ2-7, with 7 bases aligning to TRBD1. This CDR3 region has 14 residues. The germline V gene encodes CDR1 SGHAT and CDR2 FQNNGV. The V and J ends lost 3 bases and 2 bases, in that order; junction bases with no gene match: 4. The CDR3, as DNA: TGTGCCAGCAGCTTCGGGGACAGTACCTACGAGCAGTACTTC. It is translated as CASSFGDSTYEQYF. The entire variable domain, with the rest obtained from reference TRBV11-2 and TRBJ2-7, is as follows: EAGVAQSPRYKIIEKRQSVAFWCNPISGHATLYWYQQILGQGPKLLIQFQNNGVVDDSQLPKDRFSAERLKGVDSTLKIQPAKLEDSAVYLCASSFGDSTYEQYFGPGTRLTVT.